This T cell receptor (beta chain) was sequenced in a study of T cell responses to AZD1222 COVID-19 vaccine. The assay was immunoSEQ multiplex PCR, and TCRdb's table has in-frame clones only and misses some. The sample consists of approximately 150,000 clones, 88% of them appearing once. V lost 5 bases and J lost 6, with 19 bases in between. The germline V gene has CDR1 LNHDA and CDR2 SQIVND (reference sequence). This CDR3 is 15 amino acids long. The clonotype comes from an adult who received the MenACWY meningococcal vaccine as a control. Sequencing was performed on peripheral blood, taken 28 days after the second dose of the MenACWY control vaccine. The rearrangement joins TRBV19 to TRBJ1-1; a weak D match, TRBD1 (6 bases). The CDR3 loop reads CASSGIDRTVAEAFF. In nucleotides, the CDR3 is TGTGCCAGTAGTGGGATCGACAGGACAGTTGCTGAAGCTTTCTTT.